This TCR beta chain was recovered during a study of regulatory T cells in long-lasting Graves disease. This clonotype has at least ten counts. Arm-PCR of CDR3 regions and iRepertoire HTBI primers were the basis on which TCR beta libraries were built. One entry per CDR3 protein results from TCRdb running MiXCR on the multiplex PCR reads. The sample has 560,000 or so distinct CDR3 sequences, about 15% seen once. The CDR3 is 15 amino acids. V shed 7 bases and J shed 3 bases, with 18 bases lying between them. Germline V gene data show CDR1 as SNHLY and CDR2 as FYNNEI. Time point given: newly diagnosed GD, antithyroid drugs for less than 3 months. RNA from PBMCs was the source of the TCR library. The data also belong to a second study, concerning T cells in Graves' hyperthyroidism and ophthalmopathy.

V is TRBV2 and J is TRBJ2-5; no definite D call. This clonotype was obtained from a man between 18 and 35 years old with Graves disease. Sequenced here: peripheral blood mononuclear cells (PBMCs), sampled at new diagnosis, from a patient treated with antithyroid drugs. CDR3 loop: CASTATGLGKETQYF. CDR3 DNA: TGTGCCAGCACGGCTACGGGCTTGGGTAAAGAGACCCAGTACTTC. The entire variable domain, with the rest obtained from reference TRBV2 and TRBJ2-5, is as follows: EPEVTQTPSHQVTQMGQEVILRCVPISNHLYFYWYRQILGQKVEFLVSFYNNEISEKSEIFDDQFSVERPDGSNFTLKIRSTKLEDSAMYFCASTATGLGKETQYFGPGTRLLVL.